This T cell receptor beta chain was identified in a study of T-cell reconstitution after alpha-beta-depleted transplantation in children. V was clipped by 2 bases and J by 6 bases, with 11 bases between them. The CDR3 has 13 residues. Germline V gene sequence: CDR1 GTSNPN, CDR2 SVGIG (reference sequence). Unique molecular identifiers were incorporated during preparation of the TCRbeta library. MiXCR, applied by TCRdb to the PCR reads, yields one record per CDR3 protein. The table records roughly 610,000 distinct CDR3 sequences, 8% to 11% of them present only once. This clonotype was seen more than once but under ten times.

Material: PBMCs from the stem cell graft donor, obtained from the stem cell graft. The chain combines TRBV30 with TRBJ2-1; the D is unclear. The sequence was obtained from a human donor who donated a stem cell graft to a child with acute myeloid leukemia. The DNA for the CDR3 is TGTGCCTGGAGTCTCAGTTCGGGCAATGAGCAGTTCTTC. Its translation is CAWSLSSGNEQFF.